This T cell receptor (beta chain) derives from a study of T cell responses to AZD1222 COVID-19 vaccine. Broader study findings: Seropositive AZD1222 recipients at baseline numbered only five or six.

About this clone itself: Antigen unknown.

It was second doses at about 4 or about 12 weeks that were pooled. The assay was immunoSEQ multiplex PCR, and TCRdb's table has in-frame clones only and misses some. The sample shows around 150,000 clones, more than 80% of them seen only once. V was pared by 1 base and J by 5 bases, with 3 bases of the junction left unmatched. The germline V gene encodes CDR1 SGDLS and CDR2 YYNGEE. The CDR3 runs 15 residues. This clonotype was sampled from an adult who received the AZD1222 COVID-19 vaccine. The sample consisted of peripheral blood, taken 28 days after the second AZD1222 dose. This chain joins TRBV9 and TRBJ2-1; 10 nucleotides agree with TRBD2. The CDR3 bases are TGTGCCAGCAGCGTATCTAGCGGGAGAAACAATGAGCAGTTCTTC. It encodes CASSVSSGRNNEQFF.